The present T cell receptor beta chain was sequenced within a study of T cells in Graves' hyperthyroidism and ophthalmopathy. Study observations and caveats: Blood also held most thyroid clonotypes expanded beyond 0.001.

Amplified regions were TCR beta CDR3 sequences from RNA transcripts. The HTBI primer set was used in a first-round RT-PCR of the TCR CDR3. One entry per CDR3 protein, called by TCRdb with MiXCR from the multiplex PCR reads. This sample has fewer than 500,000 distinct CDR3 sequences, with roughly 15% found just once. This clonotype appeared many times. No antigen is known for it. There are 15 residues in the CDR3. V was trimmed by 7 bases and J by 1 base, leaving 16 bases between them. Germline CDR1 reads MDHEN; CDR2 reads SYDVKM. The TCR originated in a woman aged 30 to 39 with Graves' ophthalmopathy. The chain combines TRBV28 with TRBJ1-1; TRBD1 might be the D (5 bases). The sequenced sample consisted of blood. CDR3 nucleotides: TGTGCCAGCACCATCGGGGCCGGGCCGAACACTGAAGCTTTCTTT. It encodes CASTIGAGPNTEAFF.